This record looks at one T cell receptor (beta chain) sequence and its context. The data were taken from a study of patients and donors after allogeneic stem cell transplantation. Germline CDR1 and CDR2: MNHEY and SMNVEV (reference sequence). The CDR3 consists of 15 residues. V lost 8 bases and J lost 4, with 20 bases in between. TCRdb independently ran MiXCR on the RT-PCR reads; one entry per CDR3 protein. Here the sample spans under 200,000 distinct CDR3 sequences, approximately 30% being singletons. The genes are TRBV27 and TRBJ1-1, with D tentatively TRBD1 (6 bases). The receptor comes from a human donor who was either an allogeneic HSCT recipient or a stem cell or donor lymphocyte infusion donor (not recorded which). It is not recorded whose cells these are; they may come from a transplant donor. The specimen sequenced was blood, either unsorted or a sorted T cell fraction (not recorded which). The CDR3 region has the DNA TGTGCCAGCTACGATACAGGGTTGGTACCCACTGAAGCTTTCTTT. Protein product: CASYDTGLVPTEAFF.